Reported below is one T cell receptor beta chain. The entry originates in a study of shared clonotypes between healthy human individuals. Measured with immunoSEQ multiplex PCR; TCRdb has only the in-frame clones, and not every one. The table records approximately 1.5 million clones, around 98.5% of them present only once. The CDR3 contains 16 residues. With V trimmed by 5 bases and J by 4 bases, 9 bases remained unmatched. The germline V gene has CDR1 LNHDA and CDR2 SQIVND (reference sequence). The chain uses TRBV19 and TRBJ1-1, with 11 bases lining up with TRBD1. The TCR sequence derives from a young man in good health. The sample comprised naive CD4+ T cells sorted from blood. Subset in this sample: CD45RA+ positively selected. The CDR3 spells CASSLGQGAWGTEAFF. The DNA of the CDR3 is TGTGCCAGTAGTCTAGGACAGGGGGCTTGGGGCACTGAAGCTTTCTTT. Together with reference TRBV19 and TRBJ1-1, the CDR3 gives the full variable domain: DGGITQSPKYLFRKEGQNVTLSCEQNLNHDAMYWYRQDPGQGLRLIYYSQIVNDFQKGDIAEGYSVSREKKESFPLTVTSAQKNPTAFYLCASSLGQGAWGTEAFFGQGTRLTVV.